The sample holds many counts of the clone carrying this TCR beta chain. This record comes from a study of spatial heterogeneity in lung cancer. Study as a whole: Donors were some 72 untreated early-stage non-small cell lung cancer patients.

This CDR3 has 16 amino acids. The V gene's germline CDR1 is DFQATT and CDR2 SNEGSKA (reference sequence). V was pared by 3 bases and J by 0 bases, with 17 bases between. As to time point: blood at routine non-recurrence follow-up after resection. Researchers sequenced whole RNA taken from tumor, nontumor lung or frozen PBMC without sorting. All TCR cDNA molecules were individually tagged with a unique molecular identifier. TCRdb passed the 5' RACE reads through MiXCR, listing each CDR3 protein once. Among 20,000 to 30,000 distinct CDR3 sequences listed, 4.5% to 7.5% were seen once. This sequence joins TRBV20-1 and TRBJ1-1; D not resolved. The source is a male donor with early-stage non-small cell lung cancer. The sequences come from PBMCs, collected at follow-up. The CDR3 coding sequence is TGCAGTGCTAGTAGATGGGGTACAGATATGAACACTGAAGCTTTCTTT. Protein sequence: CSASRWGTDMNTEAFF.